Presented here are 4 T cell receptor beta chains from one specimen sequenced in a study of blood T cell repertoires in COVID-19. Assay used: immunoSEQ multiplex PCR; TCRdb lists only in-frame clones, some missing. Found here are approximately 86,000 clones, about 85% of them singletons; the top ten hold around 3.7%. Sequenced input: peripheral blood. The receptors shown here come from a man aged 50-60 years with acute or convalescent COVID-19.

The chain recombines TRBV7-2 with TRBJ2-2, with 9 bases matching TRBD1. Germline V gene lookup returns CDR1 SGHTA and CDR2 FQGNSA. This CDR3 is 17 amino acids long. The junction had 7 bases not matched to a gene; V was cut back by 5 bases and J by 0 bases. The CDR3 protein is CASSLTGGAANTGELFF. The CDR3 coding sequence is TGTGCCAGCAGCCTCACAGGGGGCGCGGCGAACACCGGGGAGCTGTTTTTT.

V usage is TRBV7-5 and J usage is TRBJ1-2; the D call TRBD1 from the table was never checked on the DNA. TRBV7-5 is described as a pseudogene. This CDR3 contains 12 residues. CDR3 loop: CARRSHRGGYTF. The CDR3 bases are TGTGCCAGAAGGTCCCACAGGGGTGGCTACACCTTC.

This clone has just a few counts. The rearrangement joins TRBV5-8 to TRBJ1-5, with D perhaps TRBD1 (6 bases). The CDR3 is 18 residues long. Germline-derived CDR1 and CDR2 are SGHTS and YDEGEE. Trimming took off 0 bases at V and 3 bases at J, with 19 bases between the two ends. CDR3: CASSLGVGRDNNNQPQHF. CDR3 DNA sequence: TGTGCCAGCAGCTTGGGGGTCGGACGGGACAACAACAATCAGCCCCAGCATTTT. The variable domain in full, with the rest retrieved from reference TRBV5-8 and TRBJ1-5, is EAGVTQSPTHLIKTRGQQATLRCSPISGHTSVYWYQQALGLGLQFLLWYDEGEERNRGNFPPRFSGRQFPNYSSELNVNALELEDSALYLCASSLGVGRDNNNQPQHFGDGTRLSIL.

The chain carries TRBV5-8 and TRBJ2-7; D uncertain. CDR1 is SGHTS and CDR2 is YDEGEE in the germline V gene. There are 15 residues in the CDR3. V gave up 0 bases and J gave up 3 bases, with 13 bases separating them. The CDR3 protein is CASSLGGPTIYEQYF. The CDR3 nucleotides are TGTGCCAGCAGCTTGGGAGGTCCGACGATCTACGAGCAGTACTTC.